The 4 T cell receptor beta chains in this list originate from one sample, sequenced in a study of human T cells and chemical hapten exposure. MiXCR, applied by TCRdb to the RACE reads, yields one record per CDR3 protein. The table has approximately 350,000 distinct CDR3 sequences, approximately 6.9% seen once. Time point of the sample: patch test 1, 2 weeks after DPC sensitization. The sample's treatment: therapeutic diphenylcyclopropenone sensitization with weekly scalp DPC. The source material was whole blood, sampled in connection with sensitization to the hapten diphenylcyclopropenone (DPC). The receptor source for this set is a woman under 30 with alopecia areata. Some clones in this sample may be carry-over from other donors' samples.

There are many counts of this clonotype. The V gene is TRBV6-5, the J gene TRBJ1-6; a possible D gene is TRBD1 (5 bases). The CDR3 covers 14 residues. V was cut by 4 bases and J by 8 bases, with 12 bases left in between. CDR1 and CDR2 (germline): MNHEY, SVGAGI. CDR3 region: CASSSGGYDSPLHF. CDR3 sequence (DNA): TGTGCCAGCAGTTCTGGGGGGTACGATTCACCCCTCCACTTT.

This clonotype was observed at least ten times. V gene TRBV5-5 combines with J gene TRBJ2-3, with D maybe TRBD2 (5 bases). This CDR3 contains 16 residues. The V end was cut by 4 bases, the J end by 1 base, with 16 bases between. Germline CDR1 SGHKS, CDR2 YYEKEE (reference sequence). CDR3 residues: CASSPLGGFGTDTQYF. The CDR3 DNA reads TGTGCCAGCAGCCCCCTAGGCGGGTTCGGCACAGATACGCAGTATTTT. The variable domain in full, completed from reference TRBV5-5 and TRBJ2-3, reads DAGVTQSPTHLIKTRGQQVTLRCSPISGHKSVSWYQQVLGQGPQFIFQYYEKEERGRGNFPDRFSARQFPNYSSELNVNALLLGDSALYLCASSPLGGFGTDTQYFGPGTRLTVL.

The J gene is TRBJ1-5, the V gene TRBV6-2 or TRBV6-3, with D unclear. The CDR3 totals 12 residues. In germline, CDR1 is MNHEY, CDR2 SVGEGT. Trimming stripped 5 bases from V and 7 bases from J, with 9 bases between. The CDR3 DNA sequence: TGTGCCAGCAGTGCCCTCGGACAGCCCCAGCATTTT. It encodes CASSALGQPQHF.

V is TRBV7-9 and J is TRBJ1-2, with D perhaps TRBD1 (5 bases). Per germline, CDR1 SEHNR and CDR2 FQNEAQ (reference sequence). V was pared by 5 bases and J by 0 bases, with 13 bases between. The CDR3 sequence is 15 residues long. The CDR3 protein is CASSIPTDANYGYTF. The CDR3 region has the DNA TGTGCCAGCAGCATACCGACAGACGCTAACTATGGCTACACCTTC.